The source of this T cell receptor (beta chain) is a study of beta chain features in type 1 diabetes. Regarding the study as a whole: A greater similarity of naive, central memory and Treg TCRB repertoires was seen among patients than among healthy donors. Any HLA effect on TCRB rearrangement was left unresolved by small sub-analyses. Type 1 diabetes patients had TCRB CDR3s that were shorter (moderately but significantly so) in all four CD4+ subsets.

Of note for this clone: Its antigen is undetermined.

Only one heparinised blood draw was taken per donor, and its volume averaged about 120 mL. Reverse transcribing all isolated RNA meant expressed TCRB transcripts were sequenced. Sequencing of naive, central memory and regulatory T cell samples gave an average of roughly 4 million reads. The assay was immunoSEQ multiplex PCR, and TCRdb's table has in-frame clones only and misses some. There are 300,000 or so clones in the sample; about 13% occur only once, and roughly 0.015% lies in the top ten. Germline values: CDR1 SGHVS, CDR2 FQNEAQ. This CDR3 has 15 residues. The ends lost 3 bases at V and 2 bases at J; junction bases unmatched: 5.

What was sequenced was naive CD4+ T cells from blood. This receptor was identified in a woman under 30 with type 1 diabetes. The chain combines TRBV7-8 with TRBJ2-7, with TRBD2 matching 9 bases. CDR3: CASSFSASGTYEQYV. The CDR3 DNA reads as TGTGCCAGCAGCTTCTCCGCTAGCGGGACCTACGAGCAGTACGTC.